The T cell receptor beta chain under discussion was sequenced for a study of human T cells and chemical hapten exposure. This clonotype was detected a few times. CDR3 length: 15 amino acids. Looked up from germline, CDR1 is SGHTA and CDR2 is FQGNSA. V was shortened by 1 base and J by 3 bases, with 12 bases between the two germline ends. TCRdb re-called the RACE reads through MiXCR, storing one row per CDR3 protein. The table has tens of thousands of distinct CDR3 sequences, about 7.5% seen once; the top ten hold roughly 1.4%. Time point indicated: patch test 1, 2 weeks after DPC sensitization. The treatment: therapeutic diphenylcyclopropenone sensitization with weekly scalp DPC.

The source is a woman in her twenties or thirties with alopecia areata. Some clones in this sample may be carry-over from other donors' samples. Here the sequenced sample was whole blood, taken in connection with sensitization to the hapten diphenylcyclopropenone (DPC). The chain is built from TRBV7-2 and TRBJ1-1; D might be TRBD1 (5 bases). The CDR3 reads CASSLDPGQDTEAFF. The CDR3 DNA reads TGTGCCAGCAGCTTAGATCCAGGGCAGGACACTGAAGCTTTCTTT. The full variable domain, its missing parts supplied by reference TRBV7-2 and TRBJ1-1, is GAGVSQSPSNKVTEKGKDVELRCDPISGHTALYWYRQSLGQGLEFLIYFQGNSAPDKSGLPSDRFSAERTGGSVSTLTIQRTQQEDSAVYLCASSLDPGQDTEAFFGQGTRLTVV.